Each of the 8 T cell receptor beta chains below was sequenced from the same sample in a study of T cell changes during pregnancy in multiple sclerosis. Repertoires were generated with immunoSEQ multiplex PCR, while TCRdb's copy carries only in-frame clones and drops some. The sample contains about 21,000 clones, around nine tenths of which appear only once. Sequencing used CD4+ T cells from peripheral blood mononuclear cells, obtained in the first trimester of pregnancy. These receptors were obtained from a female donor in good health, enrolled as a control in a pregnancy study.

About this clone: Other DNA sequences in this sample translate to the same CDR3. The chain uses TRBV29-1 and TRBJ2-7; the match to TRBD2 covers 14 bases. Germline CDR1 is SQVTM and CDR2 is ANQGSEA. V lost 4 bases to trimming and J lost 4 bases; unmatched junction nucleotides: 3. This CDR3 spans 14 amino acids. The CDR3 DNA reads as TGCAGCGTTGTTGGGACTAGCGGGAGTTACGAGCAGTACTTC. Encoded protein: CSVVGTSGSYEQYF.

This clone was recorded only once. The CDR3 loop is CASSLAGQANEKLFF. CDR3 coding DNA: TGTGCCAGCAGCTTAGCTGGACAGGCGAATGAAAAACTGTTTTTT. V gene TRBV7-8 combines with J gene TRBJ1-4; 7 bases align to TRBD1. With V trimmed by 0 bases and J by 5 bases, 3 bases remained unmatched. Germline V gives CDR1 SGHVS, CDR2 FQNEAQ. The CDR3 is 15 amino acids. The full variable domain, with the rest looked up from reference TRBV7-8 and TRBJ1-4, is GAGVSQSPRYKVAKRGQDVALRCDPISGHVSLFWYQQALGQGPEFLTYFQNEAQLDKSGLPSDRFFAERPEGSVSTLKIQRTQQEDSAVYLCASSLAGQANEKLFFGSGTQLSVL.

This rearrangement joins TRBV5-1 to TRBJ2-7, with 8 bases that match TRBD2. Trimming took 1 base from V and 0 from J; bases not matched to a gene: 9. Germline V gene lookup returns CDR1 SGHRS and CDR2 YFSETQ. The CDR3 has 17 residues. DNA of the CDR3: TGCGCCAGCAGCTTGACGGGAGGGCCGGAAAGCTCCTACGAGCAGTACTTC. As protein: CASSLTGGPESSYEQYF.

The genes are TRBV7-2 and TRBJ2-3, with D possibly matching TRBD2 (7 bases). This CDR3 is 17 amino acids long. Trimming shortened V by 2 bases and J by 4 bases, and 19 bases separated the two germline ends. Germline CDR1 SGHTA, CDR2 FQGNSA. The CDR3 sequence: CASSLQRAGARPDTQYF. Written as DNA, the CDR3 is TGTGCCAGCAGCTTACAACGTGCGGGGGCCCGCCCAGATACGCAGTATTTT. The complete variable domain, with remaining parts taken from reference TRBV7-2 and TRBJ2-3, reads GAGVSQSPSNKVTEKGKDVELRCDPISGHTALYWYRQSLGQGLEFLIYFQGNSAPDKSGLPSDRFSAERTGGSVSTLTIQRTQQEDSAVYLCASSLQRAGARPDTQYFGPGTRLTVL.

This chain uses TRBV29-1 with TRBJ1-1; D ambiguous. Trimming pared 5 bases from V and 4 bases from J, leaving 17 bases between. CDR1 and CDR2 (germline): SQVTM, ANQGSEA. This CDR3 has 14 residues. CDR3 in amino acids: CSVQPAHGTTEAFF. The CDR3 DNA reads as TGCAGCGTTCAACCCGCTCACGGTACCACTGAAGCTTTCTTT. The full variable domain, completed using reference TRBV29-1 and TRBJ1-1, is SAVISQKPSRDICQRGTSLTIQCQVDSQVTMMFWYRQQPGQSLTLIATANQGSEATYESGFVIDKFPISRPNLTFSTLTVSNMSPEDSSIYLCSVQPAHGTTEAFFGQGTRLTVV.

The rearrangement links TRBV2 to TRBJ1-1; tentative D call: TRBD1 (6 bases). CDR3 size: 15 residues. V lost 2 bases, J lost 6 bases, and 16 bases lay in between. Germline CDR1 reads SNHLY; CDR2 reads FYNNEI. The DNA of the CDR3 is TGTGCCAGCAGTGAACAAACAGGGACCTTCGCTGAAGCTTTCTTT. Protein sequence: CASSEQTGTFAEAFF.

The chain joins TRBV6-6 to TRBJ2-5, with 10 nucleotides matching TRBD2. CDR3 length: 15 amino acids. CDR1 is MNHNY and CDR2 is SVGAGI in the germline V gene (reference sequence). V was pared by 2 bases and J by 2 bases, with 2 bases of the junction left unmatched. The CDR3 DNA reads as TGTGCCAGCAGTTACGCTAGCGGGGGACAAGAGACCCAGTACTTC. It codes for CASSYASGGQETQYF.

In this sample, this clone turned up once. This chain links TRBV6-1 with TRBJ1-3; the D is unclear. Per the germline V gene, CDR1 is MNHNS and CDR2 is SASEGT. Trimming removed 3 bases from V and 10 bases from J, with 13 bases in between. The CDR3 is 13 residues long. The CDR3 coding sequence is TGTGCCAGCAGTGAGTTCAGCTCCGGGACCATATATTTT. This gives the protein CASSEFSSGTIYF.